The next 16 T cell receptor beta chains were all read from a single sample in a study of blood T cell repertoires in COVID-19. Some clones are missing from TCRdb's copy, which holds only in-frame ones; the method was immunoSEQ multiplex PCR. The data contain roughly 250,000 clones, around 87% of them singletons. The sample consisted of PBMCs or T cells enriched from blood (not recorded which). These receptors were obtained from a woman in her 50s who had recovered from COVID-19.

This rearrangement joins TRBV3-1 (or the pseudogene TRBV3-2) to TRBJ1-1; a weak D match, TRBD1 (5 bases). Germline CDR1 and CDR2: LGHDT and YNNKEL (reference sequence). There are 12 residues in the CDR3. V was cut by 10 bases and J by 2 bases, with 11 bases left in between. The CDR3 sequence: CATRQTNTEAFF. For the CDR3, the DNA is TGTGCCACCCGACAGACCAACACTGAAGCTTTCTTT.

This chain joins TRBV27 and TRBJ2-1; D is perhaps TRBD2 (5 bases). Trimming pared 7 bases from V and 7 bases from J, leaving 26 bases between. The CDR3 totals 17 residues. Germline V lookup: CDR1 MNHEY, CDR2 SMNVEV (reference sequence). CDR3 nucleotides: TGTGCCAGCAATCCCACCGAGGCATCGGGAACTATTAATGAGCAGTTCTTC. Its translation: CASNPTEASGTINEQFF.

V gene TRBV5-4 combines with J gene TRBJ2-7, with 9 bases aligning to TRBD2. With V trimmed by 4 bases and J by 6 bases, 8 bases remained unmatched. Per germline, CDR1 SGHNT and CDR2 YYREEE (reference sequence). The CDR3 sequence is 14 residues long. The CDR3 bases are TGTGCCAGCAGCCAACCGGGACTAGCATCCGAGCAGTACTTC. Protein product: CASSQPGLASEQYF. Full variable domain (missing parts from reference TRBV5-4 and TRBJ2-7): ETGVTQSPTHLIKTRGQQVTLRCSSQSGHNTVSWYQQALGQGPQFIFQYYREEENGRGNFPPRFSGLQFPNYSSELNVNALELDDSALYLCASSQPGLASEQYFGPGTRLTVT.

The V gene is TRBV5-1, the J gene TRBJ2-7; TRBD1 matches 8 bases. Germline V CDR1 and CDR2: SGHRS, YFSETQ. Trimming at V came to 3 bases and at J to 2 bases, leaving 7 bases not matched to a gene. The CDR3 length is 15 residues. CDR3 in DNA: TGCGCCAGCAGCTCGTACGGACAGGGCCCCTACGAGCAGTACTTC. Its protein is CASSSYGQGPYEQYF.

The CDR3 here is CASSLSAGVIDIQYF. In DNA, the CDR3 is TGTGCCAGCAGTTTATCGGCAGGGGTTATAGACATTCAGTACTTC. The chain links TRBV28 to TRBJ2-4; possibly TRBD1 for D (6 bases). The CDR3 sequence is 15 residues long. Germline values: CDR1 MDHEN, CDR2 SYDVKM. The V end lost 1 base, the J end lost 8 bases, and 15 bases lay between the germline ends.

This clone was seen a single time. This sequence joins TRBV28 and TRBJ1-1; D may be TRBD1 (6 bases). The CDR3 is made up of 15 amino acids. Trimming took 5 bases from V and 0 from J, leaving 13 bases between them. Germline V gene data show CDR1 as MDHEN and CDR2 as SYDVKM. The CDR3 region has the DNA TGTGCCAGCAGTAATTTTGGGGGCATGAACACTGAAGCTTTCTTT. This codes for CASSNFGGMNTEAFF. The variable domain in full, completed from reference TRBV28 and TRBJ1-1, reads DVKVTQSSRYLVKRTGEKVFLECVQDMDHENMFWYRQDPGLGLRLIYFSYDVKMKEKGDIPEGYSVSREKKERFSLILESASTNQTSMYLCASSNFGGMNTEAFFGQGTRLTVV.

This clone was detected a few times. V and J are TRBV18 and TRBJ2-2; no clear D gene. This CDR3 region has 17 residues. Germline-derived CDR1 and CDR2 are KGHSH and LQKENI. V dropped 1 base and J dropped 1 base, with 13 bases sitting between them. As DNA, the CDR3 is TGTGCCAGCTCACCACTTGCGGCCCCGCGGAACACCGGGGAGCTGTTTTTT. Encoded protein: CASSPLAAPRNTGELFF.

The V call is TRBV19, the J call TRBJ2-1; TRBD2 matches at 7 bases. The ends lost 5 bases at V and 8 bases at J; junction bases unmatched: 9. Germline CDR1 reads LNHDA; CDR2 reads SQIVND (reference sequence). The CDR3 contains 14 residues. The CDR3 DNA reads TGTGCCAGTAGTTCCACCCGACTAGCAGATGAGCAGTTCTTC. This encodes CASSSTRLADEQFF.

As DNA, the CDR3 is TGTGCCAGCAGCCCTACAGGGATGAACACCATATATTTT. It is translated as CASSPTGMNTIYF. The chain recombines TRBV28 with TRBJ1-3; tentatively, D is TRBD1 (6 bases). Germline loops: CDR1 MDHEN, CDR2 SYDVKM. The CDR3 has 13 residues. V lost 6 bases, J lost 7 bases, and 13 bases lay in between.

This clone was recorded only once. V and J are TRBV9 and TRBJ2-1, with D perhaps matching TRBD1 (6 bases). Germline-derived CDR1 and CDR2 are SGDLS and YYNGEE. The CDR3 loop spans 14 amino acids. V lost 3 bases and J lost 6, with 13 bases in between. The CDR3, as DNA: TGTGCCAGCAGCGACCCGGGACAAGTCAATGAGCAGTTCTTC. Translated, it gives CASSDPGQVNEQFF.

V is TRBV9 and J is TRBJ2-7, with D maybe TRBD2 (6 bases). Trimming took 3 bases from V and 1 from J, leaving 11 bases between them. The CDR3 runs 14 residues. Germline-derived CDR1 and CDR2 are SGDLS and YYNGEE. This chain's CDR3 is CASSGRDLSYEQYF. The DNA for the CDR3 is TGTGCCAGCAGCGGACGGGACTTATCCTACGAGCAGTACTTC.

Only a few counts were recorded for this clone. The chain recombines TRBV5-1 with TRBJ2-7; D might be TRBD2 (5 bases). The length of the CDR3 is 16 residues. With 0 bases removed from V and 6 bases from J, the gap between germline ends came to 19 bases. Per the germline V gene, CDR1 is SGHRS and CDR2 is YFSETQ. CDR3 in amino acids: CASSLVGGQVRPEQYF. CDR3 DNA sequence: TGCGCCAGCAGCTTGGTGGGCGGGCAGGTGCGTCCCGAGCAGTACTTC.

This chain joins TRBV5-1 and TRBJ1-3; 7 bases match TRBD1. Trimming took 0 bases from V and 4 from J; bases not matched to a gene: 7. Germline lookup yields CDR1 SGHRS and CDR2 YFSETQ. The CDR3 sequence is 16 residues long. The chain's CDR3 is CASSLDPTGPGNTIYF. Written as DNA, the CDR3 is TGCGCCAGCAGCTTGGACCCGACAGGGCCGGGAAACACCATATATTTT. The variable domain in full, with the rest retrieved from reference TRBV5-1 and TRBJ1-3, is KAGVTQTPRYLIKTRGQQVTLSCSPISGHRSVSWYQQTPGQGLQFLFEYFSETQRNKGNFPGRFSGRQFSNSRSEMNVSTLELGDSALYLCASSLDPTGPGNTIYFGEGSWLTVV.

The chain recombines TRBV3-1 (or the pseudogene TRBV3-2) with TRBJ2-5, with TRBD2 matching 7 bases. Germline V CDR1 and CDR2: LGHDT, YNNKEL (reference sequence). Trimming took 0 bases from V and 7 from J; bases not matched to a gene: 11. This CDR3 region has 16 residues. The DNA of the CDR3 is TGTGCCAGCAGCCAAGATTATAAGGGAGGGTGGGGGACCCAGTACTTC. Amino acids: CASSQDYKGGWGTQYF.

A single count supports this clone. The V gene is TRBV18, the J gene TRBJ1-4; tentatively, D is TRBD1 (5 bases). The CDR3 consists of 14 residues. The germline gives CDR1 KGHSH, CDR2 LQKENI. Trimming pared 3 bases from V and 3 bases from J, leaving 8 bases between. The CDR3 coding sequence is TGTGCCAGCTCACCCACGGGGGCTAATGAAAAACTGTTTTTT. Amino acids: CASSPTGANEKLFF.

The CDR3, as DNA: TGTGCCACAAGTACAGGAGCTGGAAACACCATATATTTT. Translating gives CATSTGAGNTIYF. V is TRBV6-5 and J is TRBJ1-3; weak D call: TRBD1 (5 bases). The CDR3 is 13 residues long. Germline loops: CDR1 MNHEY, CDR2 SVGAGI. Trimming took 10 bases from V and 2 from J, leaving 12 bases between them.